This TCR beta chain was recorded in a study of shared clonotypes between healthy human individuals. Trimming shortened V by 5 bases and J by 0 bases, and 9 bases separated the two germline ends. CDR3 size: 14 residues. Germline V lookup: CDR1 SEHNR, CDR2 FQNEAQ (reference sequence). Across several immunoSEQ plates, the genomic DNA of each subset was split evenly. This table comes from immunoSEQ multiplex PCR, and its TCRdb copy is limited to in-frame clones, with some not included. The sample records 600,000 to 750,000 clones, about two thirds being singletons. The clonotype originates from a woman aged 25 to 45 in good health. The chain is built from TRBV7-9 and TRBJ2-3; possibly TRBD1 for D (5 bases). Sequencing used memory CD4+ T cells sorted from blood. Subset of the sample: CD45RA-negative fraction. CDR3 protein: CASSDTGSTDTQYF. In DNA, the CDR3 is TGTGCCAGCAGCGATACAGGAAGCACAGATACGCAGTATTTT. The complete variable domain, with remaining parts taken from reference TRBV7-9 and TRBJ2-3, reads DTGVSQNPRHKITKRGQNVTFRCDPISEHNRLYWYRQTLGQGPEFLTYFQNEAQLEKSRLLSDRFSAERPKGSFSTLEIQRTEQGDSAMYLCASSDTGSTDTQYFGPGTRLTVL.